This TCR beta chain was profiled in a study of T-cell reconstitution after alpha-beta-depleted transplantation in children. Regarding the study as a whole: Reportedly, alpha-beta T cells present about two months post-transplant originated from several hundred expanded clones of graft origin.

In regard to this clonotype: What it recognizes is unknown.

Deletions cut 0 bases from V and 4 bases from J, with 14 bases between. Per germline, CDR1 SGHRS and CDR2 YFSETQ. CDR3 size: 15 residues. Construction of the TCRbeta library involved unique molecular identifiers. TCRdb called the PCR reads again in MiXCR, with one record for every CDR3 protein. Of about 76,000 distinct CDR3 sequences listed, 13% to 15% are singletons. The chain uses TRBV5-1 and TRBJ2-7; D is unclear. The TCR comes from a male patient aged 2 to 9 who had a stem cell transplant for acute lymphoblastic leukemia, so the T cells may come from the graft donor. The sample was PBMCs, mostly from graft donor cells, taken 180 days after TCRalphabeta/CD19-depleted stem cell transplant. CDR3 sequence: CASSLVGILVYEQYF. The CDR3 bases are TGCGCCAGCAGCTTGGTTGGGATTTTGGTTTACGAGCAGTACTTC.